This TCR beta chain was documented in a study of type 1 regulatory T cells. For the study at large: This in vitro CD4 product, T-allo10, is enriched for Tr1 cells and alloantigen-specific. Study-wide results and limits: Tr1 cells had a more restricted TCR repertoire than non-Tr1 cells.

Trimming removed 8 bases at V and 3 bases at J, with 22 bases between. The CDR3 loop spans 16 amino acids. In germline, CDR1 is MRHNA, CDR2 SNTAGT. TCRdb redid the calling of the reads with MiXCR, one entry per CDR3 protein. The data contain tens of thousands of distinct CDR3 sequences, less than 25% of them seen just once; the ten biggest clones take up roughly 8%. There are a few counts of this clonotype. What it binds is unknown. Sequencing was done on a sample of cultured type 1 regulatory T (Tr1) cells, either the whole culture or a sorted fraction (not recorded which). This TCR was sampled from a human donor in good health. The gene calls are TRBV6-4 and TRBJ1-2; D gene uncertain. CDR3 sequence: CASSKSETILHYGYTF. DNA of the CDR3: TGTGCCAGCTCCAAATCGGAGACAATCTTGCACTATGGCTACACCTTC.